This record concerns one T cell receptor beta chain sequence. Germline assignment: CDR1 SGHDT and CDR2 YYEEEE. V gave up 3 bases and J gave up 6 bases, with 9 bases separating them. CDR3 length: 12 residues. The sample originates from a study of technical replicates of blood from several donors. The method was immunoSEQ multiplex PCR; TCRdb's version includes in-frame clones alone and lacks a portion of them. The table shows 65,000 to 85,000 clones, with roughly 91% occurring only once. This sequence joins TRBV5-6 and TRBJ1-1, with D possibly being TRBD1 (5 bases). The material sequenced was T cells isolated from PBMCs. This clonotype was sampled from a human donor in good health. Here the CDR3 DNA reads TGTGCCAGCAGCTCTACAGGTGCTGAAGCTTTCTTT. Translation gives CASSSTGAEAFF.